These 5 T cell receptor beta chains were sequenced from one sample in a study of shared clonotypes between healthy human individuals. Method: immunoSEQ multiplex PCR; TCRdb's copy keeps in-frame clones and lacks some. The sample lists more than 1 million clones, 78% occurring once. Sequencing was performed on memory CD4+ T cells from PBMCs. Specified subset: CD45RA-negative fraction. The receptor set was obtained from a man aged 18 to 30 in good health. Some clones in this sample may be carry-over from other donors' samples.

This clone was seen a handful of times. V gene TRBV28 combines with J gene TRBJ1-4; TRBD1 might be the D (6 bases). V shed 5 bases and J shed 8 bases, with 15 bases lying between them. The CDR3 totals 14 residues. Looked up from germline, CDR1 is MDHEN and CDR2 is SYDVKM. The CDR3 nucleotides read TGTGCCAGCAGTCTACACAGGGCGGGCGAAAAACTGTTTTTT. It codes for CASSLHRAGEKLFF.

The gene calls are TRBV7-9 and TRBJ2-5; 13 nucleotides agree with TRBD2. The CDR3 is made up of 15 amino acids. The germline CDR1 and CDR2 sequences are SEHNR and FQNEAQ (reference sequence). V lost 5 bases, J lost 5 bases, and 5 bases stayed unmatched. This CDR3 reads CASSTTSGRVETQYF. The CDR3 DNA is TGTGCCAGCAGCACTACTAGCGGGAGGGTCGAGACCCAGTACTTC.

V usage is TRBV18 and J usage is TRBJ2-7; no clear D gene. CDR3 length: 12 amino acids. Trimming shortened V by 2 bases and J by 5 bases, and 7 bases separated the two germline ends. The germline V gene has CDR1 KGHSH and CDR2 LQKENI. CDR3 in DNA: TGTGCCAGCTCACCAGGGCTCGACGAGCAGTACTTC. Its translation: CASSPGLDEQYF.

V usage is TRBV7-3 and J usage is TRBJ2-1, with 9 positions matching TRBD2. The V gene's germline CDR1 is SGHTA and CDR2 FQGTGA. The CDR3 runs 15 residues. The V and J ends lost 5 bases and 10 bases, in that order; junction bases with no gene match: 12. CDR3 nucleotides: TGTGCCAGCAGCCCACCCGGGCGGGAGGGTGGGGAGCAGTTCTTC. It specifies CASSPPGREGGEQFF.

This clone occurred a few times. V is TRBV29-1 and J is TRBJ2-5; perhaps TRBD2 as D (5 bases). With 3 bases removed from V and 4 bases from J, the gap between germline ends came to 15 bases. The CDR3 has 14 residues. The germline CDR1 and CDR2 sequences are SQVTM and ANQGSEA. CDR3 sequence: CSVESSRERETQYF. Here the CDR3 DNA reads TGCAGCGTTGAGTCTAGCCGAGAAAGAGAGACCCAGTACTTC.